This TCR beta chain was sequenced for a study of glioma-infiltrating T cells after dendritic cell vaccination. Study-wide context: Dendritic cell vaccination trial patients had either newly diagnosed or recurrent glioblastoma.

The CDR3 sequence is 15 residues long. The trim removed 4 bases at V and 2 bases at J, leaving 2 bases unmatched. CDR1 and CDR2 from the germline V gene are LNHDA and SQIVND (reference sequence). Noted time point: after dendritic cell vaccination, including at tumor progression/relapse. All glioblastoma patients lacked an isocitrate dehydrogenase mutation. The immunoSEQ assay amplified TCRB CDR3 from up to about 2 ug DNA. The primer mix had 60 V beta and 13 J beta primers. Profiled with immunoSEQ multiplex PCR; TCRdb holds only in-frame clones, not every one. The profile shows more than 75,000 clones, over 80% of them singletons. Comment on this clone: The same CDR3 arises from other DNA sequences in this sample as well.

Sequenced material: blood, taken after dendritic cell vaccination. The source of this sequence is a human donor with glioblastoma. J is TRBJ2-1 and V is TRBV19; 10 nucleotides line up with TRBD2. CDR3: CASSTSGGPYNEQFF. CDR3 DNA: TGTGCCAGTAGTACTAGCGGGGGCCCCTACAATGAGCAGTTCTTC.